These T cell receptor beta chains were read from a single sample in a study of OX40 agonist ivuxolimab in advanced cancers. Data came from immunoSEQ multiplex PCR; TCRdb stores just in-frame clones and leaves some out. The data hold some 95,000 clones, with 70% to 90% observed a single time. The material sequenced was CD4+ or CD8+ T cells sorted from blood, taken in a trial of the OX40 agonist ivuxolimab. These TCRs come from an adult with an advanced solid tumor such as melanoma, head and neck, liver or kidney cancer. The CDR3 runs from the conserved cysteine through the conserved F or W. A D gene is named only where the DNA matches it firmly. Size is omitted from some rows. Given values are once, few, many or a class for expanded clones.

CDR3 protein	CDR3 DNA	J gene	V gene	D gene	clone size
CASSPSGTYLAKNIQYF	TGCGCCAGCAGCCCTAGCGGGACCTACTTAGCCAAAAACATTCAGTACTTC	TRBJ2-4	TRBV23-1	TRBD2	.
CASSISGQGHNEQFF	TGTGCCAGTAGTATTTCCGGACAGGGTCACAATGAGCAGTTCTTC	TRBJ2-1	TRBV19	TRBD1	.
CASSLAYAGGRYEQYF	TGTGCCAGCAGCTTAGCGTACGCGGGAGGAAGATACGAGCAGTACTTC	TRBJ2-7	TRBV7-2	TRBD2	.
CASTAEGGNGYTF	TGTGCCAGCACCGCAGAAGGGGGAAATGGCTACACCTTC	TRBJ1-2	TRBV7-9	.	once
CASSSTGLPEKLFF	TGCGCCAGCAGCTCGACAGGGCTACCTGAAAAACTGTTTTTT	TRBJ1-4	TRBV5-1	TRBD1	few
CASTSGYPNTGELFF	TGCGCCAGCACTAGCGGGTACCCGAACACCGGGGAGCTGTTTTTT	TRBJ2-2	TRBV10-1	TRBD2	few
CASRSPQGTQYF	TGTGCCAGCAGAAGCCCCCAGGGAACGCAGTATTTT	TRBJ2-3	TRBV6-4	.	.
CAWSGGSVETQYF	TGTGCCTGGAGTGGAGGTTCGGTAGAGACCCAGTACTTC	TRBJ2-5	TRBV30	.	.
CASSKGTASSGANVLTF	TGTGCCAGCAGCAAGGGGACAGCGAGCTCTGGGGCCAACGTCCTGACTTTC	TRBJ2-6	TRBV21-1	.	once
CASSLGPYINYEQYF	TGTGCCAGCAGCTTAGGACCTTATATCAACTACGAGCAGTACTTC	TRBJ2-7	TRBV7-8	.	.